This T cell receptor beta chain was found in a study of CD8+CD57+ T cells in acquired aplastic anemia. At the level of the study: The mean DNA yield obtained from sorted CD4+ and CD8+ cells came to approximately 3.2 ug. The study's findings and limits: For CD8+ Simpson's diversity, patients and controls showed no significant difference.

Remarks on this clonotype: Its specificity is unknown.

Genomic DNA served as template for TCR beta VDJ and CDR3 profiling. From the reads, TCRdb called clonotypes with MiXCR, one entry per CDR3 protein. The top ten clones hold just under 20% of a sample with around 200,000 distinct CDR3 sequences, about half of them seen once. CD8+CD57+ cell expansion had been shown by flow cytometry in patients chosen for sequencing. Severe acquired aplastic anemia was present in all patients. The ends lost 2 bases at V and 6 bases at J; junction bases unmatched: 10. This CDR3 comprises 16 residues. Looked up from germline, CDR1 is LGHDT and CDR2 is YNNKEL (reference sequence).

The gene calls are TRBV3-1 and TRBJ2-3, with TRBD2 identical over 8 bases. The sample comprised sorted CD4+, CD8+, or CD8+CD57+ T cells (not recorded which) from PBMCs. The sequence was collected from a human donor with aplastic anemia. The CDR3 nucleotides are TGTGCCAGCAGCCAAATTGGGCCGAGCGGGGGCGATACGCAGTATTTT. It codes for CASSQIGPSGGDTQYF.